Listed below are T cell receptor beta chains from one sample, sequenced in a study of cytomegalovirus exposure and HLA in healthy donors. Sequencing used immunoSEQ multiplex PCR; TCRdb keeps in-frame clones, though not all of them. The sample consists of roughly 130,000 clones, 84% of them appearing once. Specimen: PBMCs. These receptors all stem from a man between 45 and 60 years old in good health and CMV-seronegative. The CDR3 runs from the conserved cysteine through the conserved F or W. D genes are given only for firm matches. Rows give clone size only sometimes, using once, few, many, or a class for an expanded clone.

v_gene	abundance	d_gene	j_gene	CDR3aa	CDR3nt
TRBV7-2	-	-	TRBJ2-2	CASSLEGGVTGELFF	TGTGCCAGCAGCTTAGAGGGGGGGGTAACCGGGGAGCTGTTTTTT
TRBV5-1	-	TRBD1	TRBJ2-7	CASSLALTGVPYEQYF	TGCGCCAGCAGCTTGGCGCTGACAGGGGTTCCCTACGAGCAGTACTTC
TRBV6-1	-	-	TRBJ2-7	CASSEIAGPEVITYEQYF	TGTGCCAGCAGTGAAATCGCGGGGCCAGAAGTCATTACCTACGAGCAGTACTTC
TRBV6-6	-	TRBD1	TRBJ2-7	CASTWTGQSYEQYF	TGTGCCAGCACCTGGACAGGACAGTCCTACGAGCAGTACTTC
TRBV5-6	-	-	TRBJ1-1	CASSFRAGNTEAFF	TGTGCCAGCAGCTTCAGGGCAGGGAATACTGAAGCTTTCTTT
TRBV27	-	TRBD2	TRBJ2-3	CASSLSSQVRGLGRSTDTQYF	TGTGCCAGCAGTTTAAGTTCCCAGGTCCGGGGACTAGGAAGAAGCACAGATACGCAGTATTTT
TRBV13	-	TRBD1	TRBJ2-7	CASSNGQVPYEQYF	TGTGCCAGCAGCAATGGACAGGTCCCCTACGAGCAGTACTTC
TRBV19	-	TRBD1	TRBJ2-1	CASSTGQGVGNEQFF	TGTGCCAGTAGTACGGGACAGGGGGTAGGCAATGAGCAGTTCTTC
TRBV6-6	-	-	TRBJ1-6	CASSYRGKRNSPLHF	TGTGCCAGCAGTTACAGGGGCAAGCGTAATTCACCCCTCCACTTT
TRBV4-2	few	TRBD2	TRBJ2-7	CASSQIAGAERTYEQYF	TGTGCCAGCAGCCAGATAGCGGGGGCGGAAAGGACCTACGAGCAGTACTTC
TRBV30	-	-	TRBJ1-3	CAWKPGHTGNTIYF	TGTGCCTGGAAACCGGGACATACTGGAAACACCATATATTTT
TRBV5-1	-	TRBD1	TRBJ1-4	CASSRQGRNEKLFF	TGCGCCAGCAGCCGACAGGGCCGTAATGAAAAACTGTTTTTT
TRBV6-5	-	-	TRBJ2-7	CASSGGPYEQYF	TGTGCCAGCAGCGGCGGTCCCTACGAGCAGTACTTC
TRBV7-6	-	TRBD2	TRBJ2-3	CASSLASGGTDTQYF	TGTGCCAGCAGCTTAGCAAGCGGGGGCACAGATACGCAGTATTTT
TRBV10-2	-	-	TRBJ1-5	CASSVSLFQPQHF	TGCGCCAGCAGTGTCTCTTTATTTCAGCCCCAGCATTTT
TRBV5-4	-	-	TRBJ1-2	CASSLVQGLNYGYTF	TGTGCCAGCAGCTTGGTTCAGGGGCTAAACTATGGCTACACCTTC
TRBV12-5	once	-	TRBJ1-3	CASGNDSLYSNSGNTIYF	TGTGCTAGTGGCAATGACAGCCTATATTCCAACTCTGGAAACACCATATATTTT
TRBV9	-	-	TRBJ2-3	CASSGGTWSGDTQYF	TGTGCCAGCAGCGGGGGGACATGGTCGGGAGATACGCAGTATTTT
TRBV2	-	-	TRBJ2-4	CASSILAKNIQYF	TGTGCCAGCAGTATCCTAGCCAAAAACATTCAGTACTTC
TRBV2	few	TRBD1	TRBJ2-1	CASSSGTGAYNEQFF	TGTGCCAGCAGTTCCGGGACAGGGGCCTACAATGAGCAGTTCTTC
TRBV7-8	once	TRBD2	TRBJ2-1	CASSPRSGTSGRYNEQFF	TGTGCCAGCAGCCCTCGGTCCGGGACTAGCGGGAGATACAATGAGCAGTTCTTC
TRBV5-1	once	-	TRBJ1-1	CASSLVGTRVEAFF	TGCGCCAGCAGCTTGGTAGGGACTAGGGTTGAAGCTTTCTTT
TRBV28	-	-	TRBJ2-5	CASSPQRPQAGETQYF	TGTGCCAGCAGCCCACAGAGGCCCCAGGCGGGGGAGACCCAGTACTTC
TRBV7-9	-	-	TRBJ1-2	CASSLPDFYGYTF	TGTGCCAGCAGCTTACCGGACTTCTATGGCTACACCTTC
TRBV6-5	-	-	TRBJ2-7	CASSYVESYEQYF	TGTGCCAGCAGTTACGTGGAGTCCTACGAGCAGTACTTC
TRBV19	-	-	TRBJ1-5	CASSIQGSNQPQHF	TGTGCCAGTAGCATACAGGGTAGCAATCAGCCCCAGCATTTT
TRBV30	few	-	TRBJ2-2	CAWSTHLRGTGELFF	TGTGCCTGGAGTACACATCTAAGGGGCACCGGGGAGCTGTTTTTT
TRBV27	-	TRBD2	TRBJ2-7	CASGTSGAYEQYF	TGTGCCAGCGGGACTAGCGGGGCTTACGAGCAGTACTTC
TRBV7-8	-	TRBD2	TRBJ2-1	CASSFSGGNNEQFF	TGTGCCAGCAGCTTCAGCGGGGGGAATAATGAGCAGTTCTTC
TRBV7-2	once	-	TRBJ2-5	CASSTGTAKAQYF	TGTGCCAGCAGCACAGGGACCGCCAAGGCCCAGTACTTC
TRBV5-6	-	TRBD2	TRBJ2-7	CASSLAGGGALGEQYF	TGTGCCAGCAGCTTGGCGGGCGGGGGGGCCTTGGGAGAGCAGTACTTC
TRBV28	-	TRBD2	TRBJ2-2	CASSSASGANTGELFF	TGTGCCAGCAGTTCTGCTAGCGGGGCGAACACCGGGGAGCTGTTTTTT
TRBV7-2	few	-	TRBJ2-7	CASSPQTGLRYEQYF	TGTGCCAGCAGCCCGCAGACGGGGTTGAGGTACGAGCAGTACTTC
TRBV4-2	-	TRBD2	TRBJ2-3	CASSRGLAGGTDTQYF	TGTGCCAGCAGCCGAGGGCTGGCGGGGGGCACAGATACGCAGTATTTT
TRBV6-5	-	-	TRBJ1-2	CASRGGRVDRYGYTF	TGTGCCAGCAGGGGAGGCAGAGTTGACCGCTATGGCTACACCTTC
TRBV10-3	once	-	TRBJ2-7	CAIPYYEQYF	TGTGCCATCCCTTACTACGAGCAGTACTTC
TRBV10-3	-	-	TRBJ1-1	CAIRAGDTEAFF	TGTGCCATCCGGGCGGGGGACACTGAAGCTTTCTTT
TRBV7-2	-	-	TRBJ2-7	CASGGTYEQYF	TGTGCCAGCGGGGGGACCTACGAGCAGTACTTC
TRBV6-1	-	-	TRBJ2-1	CASSEYGGGFYNEQFF	TGTGCCAGCAGTGAATACGGGGGAGGTTTCTACAATGAGCAGTTCTTC
TRBV11-2	-	-	TRBJ1-1	CASRFWGPLVNTEAFF	TGTGCCAGCAGATTCTGGGGGCCCTTAGTGAACACTGAAGCTTTCTTT
TRBV7-2	-	-	TRBJ2-7	CASSLERTGEQYF	TGTGCCAGCAGCTTAGAGCGGACTGGCGAGCAGTACTTC
TRBV30	-	-	TRBJ1-5	CAWSVFGQTFYSNQPQHF	TGTGCCTGGAGTGTGTTCGGACAGACCTTTTATAGCAATCAGCCCCAGCATTTT
TRBV5-4	-	-	TRBJ2-7	CASSPRGGGASSYEQYF	TGTGCCAGCAGCCCCAGAGGGGGTGGGGCGAGCTCCTACGAGCAGTACTTC
TRBV7-9	-	-	TRBJ1-2	CASSLGGVHGYTF	TGTGCCAGCAGCTTAGGTGGAGTCCATGGCTACACCTTC
TRBV6-6	few	-	TRBJ2-1	CASQGPVYNEQFF	TGTGCCAGCCAGGGTCCAGTTTACAATGAGCAGTTCTTC
TRBV29-1	-	TRBD1	TRBJ1-2	CSVDGPGTGGAYGYTF	TGCAGCGTTGATGGGCCCGGGACAGGGGGGGCCTATGGCTACACCTTC